This TCR beta chain appears in the sequencing data of a study of T cell responses to AZD1222 COVID-19 vaccine. The repertoire was sequenced with immunoSEQ multiplex PCR; TCRdb's copy has only in-frame clones and lacks some. Of 150,000 or so clones detected, about 90% appear once; the ten largest clones hold approximately 6.2%. The V gene lost 4 bases and the J gene lost 1 base, with 11 bases spanning the gap. The germline V gene encodes CDR1 MNHNS and CDR2 SASEGT. CDR3 length: 16 residues. This clone appeared once. Its cognate antigen is unknown. Study observations and caveats: Just 5 to 7 AZD1222 recipients tested seropositive at baseline. Donors were chiefly white British, with a greater number of females, and clonal diversity was perhaps underestimated. Samples come after the peak T cell response, not at day 14.

Second-dose recipients at about 4 or about 12 weeks were treated as one pooled group. This chain uses TRBV6-1 with TRBJ2-6; perhaps TRBD2 as D (6 bases). The sample here was peripheral blood, taken 28 days after the second AZD1222 dose. This receptor was identified in an adult who received the AZD1222 COVID-19 vaccine. As DNA, the CDR3 is TGTGCCAGCAGTGCCCCAGGGAGGTCTGGGGCCAACGTCCTGACTTTC. As protein: CASSAPGRSGANVLTF.